This section outlines one TCR beta chain sequence together with its context. Its antigen is currently unknown. An end of the junction differs from the germline gene, which may be a read error. The data derive from a study of tumor and adjacent non-tumor tissue in lung cancer. The study, taken as a whole, reports: Significantly higher TCR diversity was found in tumor than normal lung.

RNA was extracted from bulk tissue without any cell sorting. This non-tumor lung sample came from over 3 cm beyond the tumor edge. A modified ARM-PCR protocol with three rounds of nested PCR amplified TCRbeta. TCRdb re-derived calls from the multiplex PCR reads in MiXCR, one entry per CDR3 protein. The repertoire holds around 75,000 distinct CDR3 sequences, with around 70% as singletons. The source material was distant non-tumor lung tissue. This sequence was found in a woman between 50 and 59 years old with non-small cell lung cancer.

CDR3 nucleotides: TGTGCCAGTGGTCCCCGGACAGGGCAGAATGAGCAGTTCTTT. Amino acids: CASGPRTGQNEQFF. This chain joins TRBV12-3 or TRBV12-4 and TRBJ2-1; 8 bases agree with TRBD1. The length of the CDR3 is 14 residues.